This TCR beta chain was captured in a study of spatial heterogeneity in lung cancer. Study at large: In tumor regions TCR transcript counts correlated strongly with a matched bulk RNA-seq T cell module score.

Overall study findings and caveats: How many expanded intratumoral alpha and beta TCRs were present tracked the tumor mutation count, which was a count of nonsynonymous mutations.

The time point: sample taken at primary tumor resection. Whole RNA was taken from tumor, nontumor lung or frozen PBMC; it was then sequenced unsorted. By share, this clonotype counts as medium-sized. The antigen is unknown. One entry per CDR3 protein, called by TCRdb with MiXCR from the 5' RACE reads. The repertoire holds 4,000 to 5,000 distinct CDR3 sequences, over 10% seen once, with roughly a tenth in the top ten. Per the germline V gene, CDR1 is DFQATT and CDR2 is SNEGSKA (reference sequence). V was clipped by 5 bases and J by 2 bases, with 15 bases between them. There are 14 residues in the CDR3. Sample: lung tumor tissue, taken at surgery. The sequence derives from a female donor with early-stage non-small cell lung cancer. The genes are TRBV20-1 and TRBJ1-2; possibly TRBD1 for D (5 bases). The CDR3 region has the DNA TGCAGTGCTGCCCCGACAGCAGAAAACTATGGCTACACCTTC. Protein product: CSAAPTAENYGYTF.